Following are 22 T cell receptor beta chains from one sample sequenced in a study of control samples from healthy donors and cancer patients. Assay used: immunoSEQ multiplex PCR; TCRdb lists only in-frame clones, some missing. The sample has over 100,000 clones; about 93% are singletons. The sequenced material came from blood. The receptors here all came from a man in his forties in good health.

Written as DNA, the CDR3 is TGCAGTGTCAGGAATTCACCCCTCCACTTT. This translates into CSVRNSPLHF. The rearrangement joins TRBV20-1 to TRBJ1-6; no clear D. V gave up 7 bases and J gave up 7 bases, with 5 bases separating them. CDR3 size: 10 residues. Germline-derived CDR1 and CDR2 are DFQATT and SNEGSKA (reference sequence).

V usage is TRBV5-6 and J usage is TRBJ2-2, with TRBD1 matching 8 bases. Trimming took 3 bases from V and 3 from J; bases not matched to a gene: 7. The CDR3 is 16 residues long. Germline assignment: CDR1 SGHDT and CDR2 YYEEEE. CDR3 region: CASSWIKQGDTGELFF. The CDR3 coding sequence is TGTGCCAGCAGCTGGATTAAACAGGGGGACACCGGGGAGCTGTTTTTT.

The chain combines TRBV6-5 with TRBJ1-2; TRBD1 agrees at 8 bases. The trim removed 5 bases at V and 8 bases at J, leaving 4 bases unmatched. The CDR3 runs 12 residues. Germline CDR1 and CDR2: MNHEY and SVGAGI. Here the CDR3 reads CASSRTGTGYTF. In DNA, the CDR3 is TGTGCCAGCAGTCGGACAGGGACAGGCTACACCTTC.

The rearrangement uses TRBV14 and TRBJ2-1, with 10 bases lining up with TRBD2. Per the germline V gene, CDR1 is SGHDN and CDR2 is FVKESK. The CDR3 contains 18 residues. V was pared by 4 bases and J by 6 bases, with 15 bases of the junction left unmatched. In DNA, the CDR3 is TGTGCCAGCAGCCGGTATAGAGCGGGGGGGCCGTCTTCCAATGAGCAGTTCTTC. Translated, it gives CASSRYRAGGPSSNEQFF.

This chain joins TRBV6-5 and TRBJ2-3; the D is unclear. V dropped 5 bases and J dropped 6 bases, with 12 bases sitting between them. Germline CDR1 reads MNHEY; CDR2 reads SVGAGI. The length of the CDR3 is 13 residues. CDR3: CASSPVLGDTQYF. CDR3 coding DNA: TGTGCCAGCAGTCCCGTTCTCGGCGATACGCAGTATTTT.

The J gene is TRBJ2-1, the V gene TRBV12-3 or TRBV12-4; D is tentatively TRBD1 or TRBD2 (5 bases each). The CDR3 is made up of 12 amino acids. Trimming pared 6 bases from V and 5 bases from J, leaving 8 bases between. CDR3 nucleotide sequence: TGTGCCAGCAGCCCGGGGCACAATGAGCAGTTCTTC. It yields the protein CASSPGHNEQFF.

The V gene is TRBV18, the J gene TRBJ2-2; 9 nucleotides match TRBD1. The V segment lost 0 bases and the J segment 1 base; nucleotides outside the gene matches: 0. Germline V gene sequence: CDR1 KGHSH, CDR2 LQKENI. This CDR3 contains 16 residues. The DNA for the CDR3 is TGTGCCAGCTCACCACCGGGACAGGGGAACACCGGGGAGCTGTTTTTT. Protein sequence: CASSPPGQGNTGELFF.

This chain joins TRBV15 and TRBJ1-5; D gene uncertain. The CDR3 runs to 17 residues. Trimming shortened V by 0 bases and J by 2 bases, and 14 bases separated the two germline ends. In germline, CDR1 is LNHNV, CDR2 YYDKDF (reference sequence). Here the CDR3 reads CATSRDQRSGGNQPQHF. The CDR3 nucleotides read TGTGCCACCAGCAGAGATCAGCGGTCTGGGGGCAATCAGCCCCAGCATTTT.

This sequence joins TRBV6-5 and TRBJ1-1; the D is unclear. The germline V gene encodes CDR1 MNHEY and CDR2 SVGAGI. The V and J ends lost 4 bases and 6 bases respectively, with 15 bases between them. This CDR3 region has 14 residues. This chain's CDR3 is CASSLDPDHPEAFF. The CDR3 region has the DNA TGTGCCAGCAGTTTAGACCCGGATCACCCTGAAGCTTTCTTT.

V gene TRBV29-1 combines with J gene TRBJ2-1; 8 bases are a match to TRBD1. V shed 3 bases and J 4 bases; nucleotides not matched to a gene: 5. The germline V gene has CDR1 SQVTM and CDR2 ANQGSEA. The CDR3 loop spans 14 amino acids. CDR3 DNA sequence: TGCAGCGTTGATACAGGGGGGTTATACAATGAGCAGTTCTTC. Amino acids: CSVDTGGLYNEQFF.

The J gene is TRBJ1-6, the V gene TRBV7-3; 8 nucleotides match TRBD1. The CDR3 has 15 residues. The germline CDR1 and CDR2 sequences are SGHTA and FQGTGA. V was clipped by 3 bases and J by 6 bases; unmatched bases: 4. This chain's CDR3 is CASSLAGGSNSPLHF. In DNA form, the CDR3 reads TGTGCCAGCAGCTTGGCAGGGGGCAGTAATTCACCCCTCCACTTT.

The rearrangement joins TRBV28 to TRBJ1-3; D not certain. The CDR3 covers 17 residues. CDR1 and CDR2 (germline): MDHEN, SYDVKM. The ends were cut back, 8 bases at V and 0 bases at J, with 20 bases in the middle. CDR3 in DNA: TGTGCCAGCCGCGGAGCAGGCGAATACGTCTCTGGAAACACCATATATTTT. As protein: CASRGAGEYVSGNTIYF.

V is TRBV9 and J is TRBJ1-1; D possibly corresponds to TRBD1 (6 bases). Germline CDR1 reads SGDLS; CDR2 reads YYNGEE. CDR3 length: 13 residues. The V end lost 5 bases, the J end lost 7 bases, and 15 bases lay between the germline ends. CDR3: CASRRDTQSEAFF. CDR3 nucleotides: TGTGCCAGCAGAAGGGACACCCAAAGTGAAGCTTTCTTT. The variable domain in full, with the rest retrieved from reference TRBV9 and TRBJ1-1, is DSGVTQTPKHLITATGQRVTLRCSPRSGDLSVYWYQQSLDQGLQFLIQYYNGEERAKGNILERFSAQQFPDLHSELNLSSLELGDSALYFCASRRDTQSEAFFGQGTRLTVV.

This clone was seen just once. V is TRBV10-3 and J is TRBJ1-2, with 9 positions matching TRBD1. This CDR3 is 13 amino acids long. Unmatched junction bases numbered 12, after V lost 11 bases and J lost 8 bases. Germline V gene sequence: CDR1 ENHRY, CDR2 SYGVKD. CDR3 in amino acids: CAGTAGTGKGYTF. The DNA of the CDR3 is TGTGCCGGAACCGCAGGGACAGGGAAAGGCTACACCTTC.

V and J are TRBV19 and TRBJ2-3; 7 positions agree with TRBD1. The CDR3 is 18 residues long. Losses at the gene ends were 2 bases for V and 0 bases for J; bases not matched to a gene: 11. Germline CDR1 LNHDA, CDR2 SQIVND (reference sequence). As DNA, the CDR3 is TGTGCCAGTAGTATACCCTCCTCCGGGACAGCCAGCACAGATACGCAGTATTTT. Its translation: CASSIPSSGTASTDTQYF.

The J gene is TRBJ1-5, the V gene TRBV28; 8 nucleotides agree with TRBD1. The length of the CDR3 is 15 residues. Trimming removed 5 bases from V and 2 bases from J; junction bases left unmatched: 5. Germline loops: CDR1 MDHEN, CDR2 SYDVKM. Here the CDR3 reads CASSPPGQGNQPQHF. The CDR3 region has the DNA TGTGCCAGCAGTCCACCGGGACAGGGCAATCAGCCCCAGCATTTT.

This chain connects TRBV2 to TRBJ2-6; D remains unclear. The germline V gene encodes CDR1 SNHLY and CDR2 FYNNEI. V was shortened by 2 bases and J by 3 bases, with 2 bases between the two germline ends. The CDR3 runs to 13 residues. The CDR3 is CASSELGANVLTF. For the CDR3, the DNA is TGTGCCAGCAGTGAACTTGGGGCCAACGTCCTGACTTTC.

J is TRBJ1-6 and V is TRBV2; D gene ambiguous. Germline-derived CDR1 and CDR2 are SNHLY and FYNNEI. CDR3 size: 14 residues. Trimming took off 7 bases at V and 6 bases at J, with 13 bases between the two ends. This CDR3 reads CASMFGQSNSPLHF. The DNA of the CDR3 is TGTGCCAGCATGTTCGGCCAGTCTAATTCACCCCTCCACTTT.

J is TRBJ1-3 and V is TRBV19; no clear D gene. Germline loops: CDR1 LNHDA, CDR2 SQIVND (reference sequence). The germline V and J ends were trimmed by 4 bases and 0 bases, with 4 bases remaining between them. CDR3 size: 13 residues. This CDR3 reads CASSSLSGNTIYF. CDR3 DNA: TGTGCCAGTAGTAGTCTCTCTGGAAACACCATATATTTT.

The chain uses TRBV6-5 and TRBJ1-5; D remains ambiguous. This CDR3 has 13 residues. Germline V CDR1 and CDR2: MNHEY, SVGAGI. V lost 10 bases and J lost 0, with 10 bases in between. The CDR3 bases are TGTGCCAACGGAGTTAATAGCAATCAGCCCCAGCATTTT. It specifies CANGVNSNQPQHF.

CDR3 in DNA: TGTGCCAGCGGCCTAAGGCGGGAGTTAGGTGAGCAGTTCTTC. Its protein is CASGLRRELGEQFF. The chain couples TRBV5-5 to TRBJ2-1; 7 nucleotides align to TRBD2. The CDR3 is made up of 14 amino acids. Germline trimming cut 7 bases from V and 9 bases from J; bases unmatched to any gene: 13. Germline loops: CDR1 SGHKS, CDR2 YYEKEE (reference sequence).

This rearrangement joins TRBV3-1 (or the pseudogene TRBV3-2) to TRBJ1-2; weak D call: TRBD1 (5 bases). Per the germline V gene, CDR1 is LGHDT and CDR2 is YNNKEL (reference sequence). V was shortened by 4 bases and J by 0 bases, with 15 bases between the two germline ends. This CDR3 comprises 16 residues. As DNA, the CDR3 is TGTGCCAGCAGCCCCCAGGGTCTGTGGGCTAACTATGGCTACACCTTC. It specifies CASSPQGLWANYGYTF.